The 12 T cell receptor beta chains presented below share a single source sample, sequenced in a study of OX40 agonist ivuxolimab in advanced cancers. The assay was immunoSEQ multiplex PCR, and TCRdb's table has in-frame clones only and misses some. Of 50,000 or so clones in the sample, roughly 90% were seen once. Source: CD4+ or CD8+ T cells sorted from blood, taken in a trial of the OX40 agonist ivuxolimab. The receptors shown here come from an adult with an advanced solid tumor such as melanoma, head and neck, liver or kidney cancer.

This clone came up once. The CDR3 sequence: CASSQDTVYNSPLHF. The CDR3 region has the DNA TGTGCCAGCAGCCAAGACACCGTCTATAATTCACCCCTCCACTTT. The chain joins TRBV11-2 to TRBJ1-6; D is unclear. The CDR3 contains 15 residues. Between the trimmed V and J ends, which lost 5 bases and 3 bases, there was a span of 11 bases. Germline lookup yields CDR1 SGHAT and CDR2 FQNNGV.

This chain connects TRBV19 to TRBJ1-1; D is perhaps TRBD1 (5 bases). The CDR3 totals 12 residues. Looked up from germline, CDR1 is LNHDA and CDR2 is SQIVND (reference sequence). Between the trimmed V and J ends, which lost 10 bases and 0 bases, there was a span of 9 bases. CDR3 in amino acids: CATGHLNTEAFF. CDR3 in DNA: TGTGCCACCGGACACCTGAACACTGAAGCTTTCTTT.

This chain uses TRBV19 with TRBJ1-2; TRBD1 aligns across 7 bases. The length of the CDR3 is 15 residues. The V gene end was trimmed by 2 bases and the J gene end by 1 base; junction bases not matched to a gene: 4. The germline V gene encodes CDR1 LNHDA and CDR2 SQIVND (reference sequence). As DNA, the CDR3 is TGTGCCAGTAGTATATCGACAGGGTTTAACTATGGCTACACCTTC. This codes for CASSISTGFNYGYTF.

This chain uses TRBV30 with TRBJ1-2; D is uncertain. CDR1 is GTSNPN, CDR2 SVGIG, per germline (reference sequence). The length of the CDR3 is 13 residues. V lost 1 base, J lost 5 bases, and 11 bases lay in between. CDR3 nucleotide sequence: TGTGCCTGGAGTGAAAGTATGCTGTATGGCTACACCTTC. This translates into CAWSESMLYGYTF. The full variable domain, completed using reference TRBV30 and TRBJ1-2, is SQTIHQWPATLVQPVGSPLSLECTVEGTSNPNLYWYRQAAGRGLQLLFYSVGIGQISSEVPQNLSASRPQDRQFILSSKKLLLSDSGFYLCAWSESMLYGYTFGSGTRLTVV.

The chain joins TRBV27 to TRBJ2-1; D possibly corresponds to TRBD1 (5 bases). Trimming removed 5 bases at V and 3 bases at J, with 11 bases between. Germline V gene data show CDR1 as MNHEY and CDR2 as SMNVEV (reference sequence). This CDR3 has 14 residues. The CDR3 coding sequence is TGTGCCAGCAGTCCTAGGGGCAGCTACAATGAGCAGTTCTTC. It encodes CASSPRGSYNEQFF.

The chain is built from TRBV5-8 and TRBJ1-1; D is perhaps TRBD1 (5 bases). Trimming took off 8 bases at V and 3 bases at J, with 14 bases between the two ends. The CDR3 contains 13 residues. The V gene's germline CDR1 is SGHTS and CDR2 YDEGEE. The CDR3 DNA reads as TGTGCCAGGGGGTCAGGGTGGTACACTGAAGCTTTCTTT. This encodes CARGSGWYTEAFF.

The genes are TRBV5-4 and TRBJ2-1; 7 bases match TRBD2. CDR3 length: 13 amino acids. Germline loops: CDR1 SGHNT, CDR2 YYREEE (reference sequence). Unmatched junction bases numbered 7, after V lost 4 bases and J lost 9 bases. CDR3 sequence: CASSPGLGGEQFF. The CDR3 DNA follows: TGTGCCAGCAGCCCAGGACTAGGCGGTGAGCAGTTCTTC.

V is TRBV27 and J is TRBJ2-2; unclear D gene. V gave up 4 bases and J gave up 6 bases, with 6 bases separating them. The CDR3 sequence is 12 residues long. Germline V lookup: CDR1 MNHEY, CDR2 SMNVEV (reference sequence). CDR3 nucleotides: TGTGCCAGCAGTTGGGGTCCCGGGGAGCTGTTTTTT. Translating gives CASSWGPGELFF.

This rearrangement joins TRBV11-2 to TRBJ2-5, with TRBD2 as a possible D gene (5 bases). The CDR3 extends over 14 amino acids. Trimming left V 5 bases short and J 2 bases short, with 12 bases between. The germline V gene encodes CDR1 SGHAT and CDR2 FQNNGV. In DNA form, the CDR3 reads TGTGCCAGCAGCGATACTAGACGGCAAGAGACCCAGTACTTC. This sequence encodes CASSDTRRQETQYF.

The chain combines TRBV10-1 with TRBJ2-1; no clear D. V lost 0 bases and J lost 8, with 14 bases in between. This CDR3 spans 15 amino acids. Germline-derived CDR1 and CDR2 are WNHNN and SYGVQD (reference sequence). CDR3 DNA sequence: TGCGCCAGCAGTGAGTCCCGTCGTGGGATCTATGAGCAGTTCTTC. Translated, it gives CASSESRRGIYEQFF.

The V call is TRBV28, the J call TRBJ2-7, with D perhaps matching TRBD2 (6 bases). The germline V gene encodes CDR1 MDHEN and CDR2 SYDVKM. The CDR3 spans 16 residues. Trimming took 7 bases from V and 0 from J, leaving 19 bases between them. This chain's CDR3 is CASTLVYGGSSYEQYF. The CDR3 DNA is TGTGCCAGCACCTTAGTATACGGGGGAAGCTCCTACGAGCAGTACTTC.

The chain links TRBV28 to TRBJ1-3; 7 nucleotides match TRBD1. Losses at the gene ends were 7 bases for V and 9 bases for J; bases not matched to a gene: 9. The CDR3 is made up of 13 amino acids. CDR1 and CDR2 (germline): MDHEN, SYDVKM. CDR3 residues: CASMRQGLSTIYF. The CDR3 bases are TGTGCCAGCATGCGACAGGGCCTAAGCACCATATATTTT.